Each of the 19 T cell receptor beta chains below was sequenced from the same sample in a study of tumor-infiltrating lymphocytes in localized non-small cell lung cancer. Sequencing was performed with immunoSEQ multiplex PCR; in TCRdb, only in-frame clones are kept and a portion is missing. The sample carries about 16,000 clones, over 55% recorded once. The sequencing sample was made of lung tumor tissue. The receptors stem from a human donor with non-small cell lung cancer.

The chain joins TRBV6-4 to TRBJ1-2; 9 positions match TRBD1. CDR3 length: 13 residues. V dropped 0 bases and J dropped 7; count of bases not matched to a gene: 0. CDR1 and CDR2 (germline): MRHNA, SNTAGT. The CDR3 sequence is CASSDSDRGGYTF. In DNA, the CDR3 is TGTGCCAGCAGTGACTCGGACAGGGGTGGCTACACCTTC.

A word on this clone: At one boundary the junction diverges from the germline segment, which might be a read error. J is TRBJ2-2 and V is TRBV2, with 7 nucleotides matching TRBD1. This CDR3 is built from 14 residues. Per the germline V gene, CDR1 is SNHLY and CDR2 is FYNNEI. CDR3 protein: CANSEQGSTGELFF. Written as DNA, the CDR3 is TGTGCCAACAGTGAACAGGGGTCAACCGGGGAGCTGTTTTTT.

This clone showed up just once. The chain couples TRBV6-5 to TRBJ1-6; a possible D gene is TRBD1 (6 bases). CDR1 is MNHEY, CDR2 SVGAGI, per germline. The ends were cut back, 4 bases at V and 2 bases at J, with 12 bases in the middle. CDR3 length equals 16 residues. The CDR3 nucleotides are TGTGCCAGCAGTTGGAGGGGGGGGCCCTATAATTCACCCCTCCACTTT. It yields the protein CASSWRGGPYNSPLHF.

This clone appeared a few times. CDR3 sequence (DNA): TGTGCCAGCAGCAAAGTTTGGAAGTTAATTTCGTCGGGGGTTGAGCAGTTCTTC. The encoded protein is CASSKVWKLISSGVEQFF. V usage is TRBV21-1 and J usage is TRBJ2-1; the table gives TRBD2 as D, unverified against the DNA. TRBV21-1 is listed as a pseudogene. The CDR3 has 18 amino acids.

This chain connects TRBV7-9 to TRBJ1-2; tentatively, D is TRBD1 (5 bases). The V end was cut by 5 bases, the J end by 4 bases, with 17 bases between. CDR1 SEHNR and CDR2 FQNEAQ come from the germline V gene (reference sequence). CDR3 length: 15 amino acids. CDR3 bases: TGTGCCAGCAGCCCCTTGTGGGGGGAGGGCTATGGCTACACCTTC. Translated: CASSPLWGEGYGYTF.

This sequence joins TRBV6-6 and TRBJ2-7, with 8 bases identical to TRBD2. The ends lost 4 bases at V and 4 bases at J; junction bases unmatched: 3. The CDR3 is 13 amino acids. Looked up from germline, CDR1 is MNHNY and CDR2 is SVGAGI (reference sequence). CDR3 sequence reads: CASSSSGGYEQYF. For the CDR3, the DNA is TGTGCCAGCAGTTCCAGCGGGGGTTACGAGCAGTACTTC.

CDR3 loop: CSVNRGMRTEAFF. CDR3 DNA sequence: TGCAGCGTTAACAGGGGAATGCGCACTGAAGCTTTCTTT. The chain uses TRBV29-1 and TRBJ1-1; 7 bases match TRBD1. V gave up 5 bases and J gave up 4 bases; unmatched junction bases: 7. The CDR3 length is 13 residues. CDR1 is SQVTM, CDR2 ANQGSEA, per germline. Looking up the rest from reference TRBV29-1 and TRBJ1-1 gives the full variable domain: SAVISQKPSRDICQRGTSLTIQCQVDSQVTMMFWYRQQPGQSLTLIATANQGSEATYESGFVIDKFPISRPNLTFSTLTVSNMSPEDSSIYLCSVNRGMRTEAFFGQGTRLTVV.

This clone was observed a few times. The chain carries TRBV18 and TRBJ2-5; D gene ambiguous. The germline V gene encodes CDR1 KGHSH and CDR2 LQKENI. V was cut by 0 bases and J by 1 base, with 6 bases left in between. This CDR3 is 14 amino acids long. CDR3 sequence (DNA): TGTGCCAGCTCACCACCGGGAAGCCAAGAGACCCAGTACTTC. This codes for CASSPPGSQETQYF.

This chain connects TRBV11-3 to TRBJ1-1; D unresolved. The germline V gene has CDR1 SGHNT and CDR2 YENEEA. The germline V and J ends were trimmed by 4 bases and 4 bases, with 7 bases remaining between them. This CDR3 has 12 amino acids. The CDR3 DNA is TGTGCCAGCAGCTCCCATGGCACTGAAGCTTTCTTT. Amino acids: CASSSHGTEAFF.

This clone was seen a single time. The rearrangement uses TRBV11-2 and TRBJ1-2; 8 nucleotides agree with TRBD1. The ends lost 6 bases at V and 6 bases at J; junction bases unmatched: 9. This CDR3 spans 14 amino acids. Germline lookup yields CDR1 SGHAT and CDR2 FQNNGV. CDR3 DNA: TGTGCCAGCAGTCCGGATGCGACAGGGGATGGCTACACCTTC. It is translated as CASSPDATGDGYTF.

This sequence joins TRBV28 and TRBJ2-5; D gene ambiguous. The germline V gene has CDR1 MDHEN and CDR2 SYDVKM. Trimming removed 6 bases from V and 1 base from J, with 3 bases in between. The CDR3 length is 11 residues. The CDR3: CASRAQETQYF. Written as DNA, the CDR3 is TGTGCCAGCAGGGCCCAAGAGACCCAGTACTTC.

This sequence joins TRBV7-2 and TRBJ2-1, with a tentative D call TRBD2 (5 bases). V lost 1 base and J lost 0, with 13 bases in between. The germline CDR1 and CDR2 sequences are SGHTA and FQGNSA. This CDR3 comprises 17 residues. The CDR3 sequence: CASSLVPSRSSYNEQFF. CDR3 DNA sequence: TGTGCCAGCAGCTTAGTCCCTAGCAGGAGCTCCTACAATGAGCAGTTCTTC. Full variable domain (remainder filled in from reference TRBV7-2 and TRBJ2-1): GAGVSQSPSNKVTEKGKDVELRCDPISGHTALYWYRQSLGQGLEFLIYFQGNSAPDKSGLPSDRFSAERTGGSVSTLTIQRTQQEDSAVYLCASSLVPSRSSYNEQFFGPGTRLTVL.

The chain couples TRBV28 to TRBJ1-4; D is undetermined. The CDR3 loop spans 15 amino acids. V was trimmed by 3 bases and J by 8 bases, leaving 16 bases between them. CDR1 is MDHEN, CDR2 SYDVKM, per germline. CDR3 bases: TGTGCCAGCAGTTTGAAGGACGGAAGGAGAGAAAAACTGTTTTTT. It translates to CASSLKDGRREKLFF.

The chain carries TRBV29-1 and TRBJ2-1; 9 bases map to TRBD2. CDR3 length: 15 amino acids. CDR1 and CDR2 from the germline V gene are SQVTM and ANQGSEA. The ends lost 3 bases at V and 5 bases at J; junction bases unmatched: 8. The CDR3 spells CSVDNTGGGDNEQFF. The DNA of the CDR3 is TGCAGCGTTGATAATACTGGCGGGGGGGACAATGAGCAGTTCTTC.

V and J are TRBV6-5 and TRBJ1-1; 7 bases line up with TRBD1. CDR3 length: 13 amino acids. Losses at the gene ends were 7 bases for V and 5 bases for J; bases not matched to a gene: 7. The germline CDR1 and CDR2 sequences are MNHEY and SVGAGI. The CDR3 loop is CASIGGAGTEAFF. The CDR3 nucleotides read TGTGCCAGCATAGGGGGCGCGGGGACTGAAGCTTTCTTT.

J is TRBJ2-7 and V is TRBV29-1; perhaps TRBD1 as D (5 bases). Germline CDR1 is SQVTM and CDR2 is ANQGSEA. V lost 7 bases to trimming and J lost 2 bases, with 18 bases between them. The CDR3 length is 14 residues. The CDR3 sequence is CSAKRGGTTYEQYF. In DNA, the CDR3 is TGCAGCGCGAAAAGGGGCGGAACCACCTACGAGCAGTACTTC.

The V call is TRBV6-5, the J call TRBJ1-1; TRBD1 aligns across 8 bases. The CDR3 has 14 amino acids. The V gene end was trimmed by 2 bases and the J gene end by 4 bases; junction bases not matched to a gene: 3. CDR1 and CDR2 (germline): MNHEY, SVGAGI. The CDR3 is CASSYNRGSTEAFF. In nucleotides, the CDR3 is TGTGCCAGCAGTTACAACAGGGGGTCCACTGAAGCTTTCTTT.

The chain is built from TRBV30 and TRBJ2-3; TRBD1 matches 9 bases. With 5 bases clipped from V and 2 bases from J, the junction kept 11 bases outside the gene matches. The CDR3 runs 16 residues. Looked up from germline, CDR1 is GTSNPN and CDR2 is SVGIG (reference sequence). The CDR3 sequence is CAWSIPGQGPTDTQYF. The DNA of the CDR3 is TGTGCCTGGTCTATCCCGGGACAGGGTCCCACAGATACGCAGTATTTT.

The V and J genes are TRBV5-1 and TRBJ1-1; 12 nucleotides line up with TRBD1. From germline, CDR1 is SGHRS and CDR2 YFSETQ. The J segment lost 0 bases and the V segment lost 0 bases, leaving 12 bases of the junction unmatched. The CDR3 loop spans 20 amino acids. CDR3 sequence reads: CASSLDWGTGGVLVNTEAFF. As DNA, the CDR3 is TGCGCCAGCAGCTTGGATTGGGGGACAGGGGGCGTCTTAGTGAACACTGAAGCTTTCTTT.